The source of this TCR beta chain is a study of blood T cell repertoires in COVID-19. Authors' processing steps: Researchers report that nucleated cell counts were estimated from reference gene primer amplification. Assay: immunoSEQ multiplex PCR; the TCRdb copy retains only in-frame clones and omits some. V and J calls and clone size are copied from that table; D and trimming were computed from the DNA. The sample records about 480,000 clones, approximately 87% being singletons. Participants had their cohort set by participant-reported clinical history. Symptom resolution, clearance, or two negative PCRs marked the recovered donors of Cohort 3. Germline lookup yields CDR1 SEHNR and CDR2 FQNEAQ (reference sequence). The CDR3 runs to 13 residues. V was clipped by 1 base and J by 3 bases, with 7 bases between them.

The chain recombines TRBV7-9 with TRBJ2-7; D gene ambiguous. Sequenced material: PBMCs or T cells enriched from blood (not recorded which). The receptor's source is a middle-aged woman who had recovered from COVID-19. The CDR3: CASSLGLGYEQYF. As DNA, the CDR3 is TGTGCCAGCAGCTTAGGACTGGGCTACGAGCAGTACTTC.